The rows below give T cell receptor beta chains drawn from one sample of a study of shared clonotypes between healthy human individuals. Libraries were prepared by immunoSEQ multiplex PCR; TCRdb keeps only in-frame clonotypes and omits some of them. This sample has some 2,500,000 clones; around 93% occur once, and the top ten carry roughly 0.34%. Sequenced material: naive CD4+ T cells from PBMCs. Receptors originate from a young man in good health. Some clones in this sample may be carry-over from other donors' samples. The CDR3 runs from the conserved cysteine through the conserved F or W. D genes are given only for firm matches. Size values are once, few and many counts, or a class for expanded clones, and some rows have none.

>-|-|TRBJ2-1|TRBV20-1
CSARGNNEQFF
TGCAGTGCTAGAGGTAACAATGAGCAGTTCTTC
>-|TRBD1|TRBJ1-2|TRBV5-4
CASSFPIRDRGYGYTF
TGTGCCAGCAGCTTCCCCATCCGGGACAGGGGCTATGGCTACACCTTC
>-|-|TRBJ2-5|TRBV7-9
CASSLQPRVQETQYF
TGTGCCAGCAGCTTACAACCCCGCGTGCAAGAGACCCAGTACTTC
>-|TRBD1|TRBJ2-3|TRBV5-1
CASSFGQGADTQYF
TGCGCCAGCAGCTTCGGACAGGGAGCAGATACGCAGTATTTT
>-|TRBD1|TRBJ1-4|TRBV5-1
CASSLGDRNEKLFF
TGCGCCAGCAGCTTGGGGGACAGGAATGAAAAACTGTTTTTT
>-|TRBD1|TRBJ2-3|TRBV25-1
CASSTVGTGGDSTQYF
TGTGCCAGCAGTACGGTCGGGACAGGGGGTGATTCCACGCAGTATTTT
>-|TRBD2|TRBJ2-7|TRBV15
CATSRARTSGQPRRYF
TGTGCCACCAGCAGGGCTCGGACTAGCGGACAACCCCGGCGGTACTTC
>-|TRBD2|TRBJ2-7|TRBV10-3
CATNRLAGGDGEQYF
TGTGCCACCAACAGATTAGCGGGAGGGGACGGCGAGCAGTACTTC
>few|-|TRBJ1-1|TRBV5-1
CASSLLSVTATEAFF
TGCGCCAGCAGCTTGTTGTCTGTCACGGCGACTGAAGCTTTCTTT
>-|-|TRBJ2-2|TRBV5-1
CASSLESVNTGELFF
TGCGCCAGCAGCTTGGAATCAGTGAACACCGGGGAGCTGTTTTTT
>-|-|TRBJ2-6|TRBV7-8
CASSSPPVLTGANVLTF
TGTGCCAGCAGCTCTCCCCCCGTTCTTACTGGGGCCAACGTCCTGACTTTC
>once|-|TRBJ2-3|TRBV2
CASSEWNGHTQYF
TGTGCCAGCAGTGAGTGGAACGGACATACGCAGTATTTT
>-|-|TRBJ1-2|TRBV18
CASTQGSGYGYTF
TGTGCCAGTACGCAGGGGTCGGGCTATGGCTACACCTTC
>-|TRBD2|TRBJ2-3|TRBV4-1
CASSQDPPRWTSGPSTDTQYF
TGCGCCAGCAGCCAAGACCCGCCGAGATGGACTAGCGGGCCGAGCACAGATACGCAGTATTTT
>once|TRBD1|TRBJ1-5|TRBV6-1
CASSDWTGGNQPQHF
TGTGCCAGCAGTGATTGGACAGGGGGAAATCAGCCCCAGCATTTT
>-|-|TRBJ2-3|TRBV7-3
CASSEIPGISDTQYF
TGTGCCAGCAGCGAGATCCCGGGAATCTCAGATACGCAGTATTTT
>-|-|TRBJ2-3|TRBV6-5
CAAKGLTDTQYF
TGTGCCGCCAAGGGGCTCACAGATACGCAGTATTTT
>-|-|TRBJ1-1|TRBV27
CASSLGPRVSEAFF
TGTGCCAGCAGTCTCGGGCCCAGGGTGAGTGAAGCTTTCTTT
>-|-|TRBJ2-1|TRBV5-5
CASSHLGASSNEQFF
TGTGCCAGCAGCCATCTCGGGGCTAGCAGCAATGAGCAGTTCTTC
>-|TRBD1|TRBJ1-1|TRBV6-1
CASTLRGQGNTEAFF
TGTGCCAGCACCCTTAGGGGACAGGGGAACACTGAAGCTTTCTTT